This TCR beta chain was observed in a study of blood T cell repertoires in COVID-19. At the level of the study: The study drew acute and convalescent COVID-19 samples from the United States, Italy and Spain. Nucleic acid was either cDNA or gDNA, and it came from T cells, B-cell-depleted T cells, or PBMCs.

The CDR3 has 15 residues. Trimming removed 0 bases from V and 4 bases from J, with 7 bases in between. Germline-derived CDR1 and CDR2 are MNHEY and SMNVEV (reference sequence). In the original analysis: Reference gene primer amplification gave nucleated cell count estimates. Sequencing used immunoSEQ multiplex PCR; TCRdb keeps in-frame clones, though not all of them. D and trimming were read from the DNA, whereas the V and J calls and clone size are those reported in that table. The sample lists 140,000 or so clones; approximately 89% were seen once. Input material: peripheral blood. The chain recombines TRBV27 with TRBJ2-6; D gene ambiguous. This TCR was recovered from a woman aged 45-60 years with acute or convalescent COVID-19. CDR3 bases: TGTGCCAGCAGTTTATCCCTTGCGGGGGCCAACGTCCTGACTTTC. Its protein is CASSLSLAGANVLTF.